Following are 22 T cell receptor beta chains from one sample sequenced in a study of CD8 T cells in Susac syndrome. Random hexamers primed reverse transcription of about 0.5 to 1 ug RNA. TCRdb re-derived calls from the immunoSEQ multiplex PCR reads in MiXCR, one entry per CDR3 protein. The sample has about 430,000 distinct CDR3 sequences, 75% to 90% seen once; the top ten hold about 0.12%. Material for sequencing was CD8+ T cells from PBMCs. These receptors all come from a human donor with multiple sclerosis.

The chain is built from TRBV20-1 and TRBJ1-1; perhaps TRBD1 as D (5 bases). The CDR3 has 16 residues. From germline, CDR1 is DFQATT and CDR2 SNEGSKA (reference sequence). The V gene lost 2 bases and the J gene lost 0 bases, with 16 bases spanning the gap. The CDR3: CSARSRQRSLNTEAFF. CDR3 bases: TGCAGTGCTAGATCCAGACAGCGGAGCCTGAACACTGAAGCTTTCTTT.

For the CDR3, the DNA is TGTGCCAGCAGTGTGACAGGGTCTGGGGACGAGCAGTACTTC. Protein sequence: CASSVTGSGDEQYF. The chain uses TRBV25-1 and TRBJ2-7; 7 bases agree with TRBD1. CDR1 is MGHDK, CDR2 SYGVNS, per germline. This CDR3 is built from 14 residues. With V trimmed by 4 bases and J by 5 bases, 8 bases remained unmatched.

The rearrangement uses TRBV2 and TRBJ2-1; 13 bases are shared with TRBD2. The trim removed 6 bases at V and 8 bases at J, leaving 10 bases unmatched. The CDR3 is made up of 16 amino acids. In germline, CDR1 is SNHLY, CDR2 FYNNEI. In DNA form, the CDR3 reads TGTGCCAGCAGGCGTACTAGCGGGAGGGCCTTGGATGAGCAGTTCTTC. It encodes CASRRTSGRALDEQFF.

The V gene is TRBV2, the J gene TRBJ2-1; D is undetermined. CDR3 length: 12 residues. With 2 bases removed from V and 5 bases from J, the gap between germline ends came to 4 bases. From germline, CDR1 is SNHLY and CDR2 FYNNEI. CDR3 nucleotides: TGTGCCAGCAGTGAACAGGACAATGAGCAGTTCTTC. Its translation: CASSEQDNEQFF.

The rearrangement joins TRBV6-1 to TRBJ2-7; 8 bases agree with TRBD1. Germline CDR1 MNHNS, CDR2 SASEGT. With 4 bases clipped from V and 3 bases from J, the junction kept 5 bases outside the gene matches. The CDR3 runs to 14 residues. The CDR3, as DNA: TGTGCCAGCAGTGCTTCCAGGGGGCTCTACGAGCAGTACTTC. Translated, it gives CASSASRGLYEQYF.

This rearrangement joins TRBV12-3 or TRBV12-4 to TRBJ1-4, with unresolved D. The CDR3 length is 13 residues. V was trimmed by 5 bases and J by 8 bases, leaving 12 bases between them. For the CDR3, the DNA is TGTGCCAGCAGTCTCCATTTGTTGGAAAAACTGTTTTTT. It specifies CASSLHLLEKLFF.

CDR3 loop: CASSLTATEQFF. CDR3 in DNA: TGTGCCAGCAGTTTGACAGCGACTGAGCAGTTCTTC. The rearrangement joins TRBV12-3 or TRBV12-4 to TRBJ2-1; weak D call: TRBD1 (5 bases). V was pared by 3 bases and J by 9 bases, with 9 bases between. The CDR3 runs to 12 residues.

The chain joins TRBV3-1 to TRBJ2-7; the D gene is possibly TRBD1 (6 bases). The V gene lost 4 bases and the J gene lost 2 bases, with 18 bases spanning the gap. The CDR3 loop spans 16 amino acids. From germline, CDR1 is LGHDT and CDR2 YNNKEL (reference sequence). The CDR3 DNA reads TGTGCCAGCAGCCTTTCCCCAGGGGCGAAGGCCTACGAGCAGTACTTC. Translated, it gives CASSLSPGAKAYEQYF.

The CDR3 spells CASSEILQGVYEQYF. The CDR3 DNA is TGTGCCAGCAGTGAAATATTACAGGGGGTCTACGAGCAGTACTTC. V is TRBV6-1 and J is TRBJ2-7, with 8 nucleotides matching TRBD1. After removal of 2 bases from V and 3 bases from J, the junction contained 6 bases not matched to a gene. The CDR3 has 15 residues. CDR1 MNHNS and CDR2 SASEGT come from the germline V gene.

The chain joins TRBV4-1 to TRBJ2-5; D perhaps matches TRBD2 (6 bases). The CDR3 has 16 residues. V shed 1 base and J shed 5 bases, with 17 bases lying between them. Germline V CDR1 and CDR2: MGHRA, YSYEKL. The CDR3 DNA follows: TGCGCCAGCAGCCAAGGCACCCACACAGGAGGGGAGACCCAGTACTTC. This codes for CASSQGTHTGGETQYF.

This clonotype was recorded a few times. The V call is TRBV4-1, the J call TRBJ2-5; tentatively, D is TRBD1 (6 bases). Per the germline V gene, CDR1 is MGHRA and CDR2 is YSYEKL. Deletions cut 1 base from V and 5 bases from J, with 8 bases between. The CDR3 runs 13 residues. CDR3 region: CASSQGGRETQYF. The CDR3 DNA sequence: TGCGCCAGCAGCCAAGGGGGGCGGGAGACCCAGTACTTC.

This chain joins TRBV6-5 and TRBJ1-2; 8 bases are shared with TRBD1. Germline V gives CDR1 MNHEY, CDR2 SVGAGI. With V trimmed by 2 bases and J by 4 bases, 18 bases remained unmatched. The CDR3 loop spans 19 amino acids. The CDR3 coding sequence is TGTGCCAGCAGTTACGAAGTACCGGGACAGGCATTACTCGGCTATGGCTACACCTTC. This codes for CASSYEVPGQALLGYGYTF.

The chain has TRBV3-1 and TRBJ2-1; a weak D match, TRBD2 (6 bases). Trimming shortened V by 4 bases and J by 8 bases, and 15 bases separated the two germline ends. The CDR3 covers 14 residues. Germline V CDR1 and CDR2: LGHDT, YNNKEL (reference sequence). The CDR3 protein is CASSRRDSWHEQFF. For the CDR3, the DNA is TGTGCCAGCAGCCGGAGGGATTCTTGGCATGAGCAGTTCTTC.

CDR3 in amino acids: CASSLSGEQPQHF. Here the CDR3 DNA reads TGTGCCAGCAGTTTATCCGGGGAGCAGCCCCAGCATTTT. The chain carries TRBV27 and TRBJ1-5, with D unclear. The CDR3 runs to 13 residues. Germline CDR1 is MNHEY and CDR2 is SMNVEV (reference sequence). V lost 0 bases and J lost 7, with 7 bases in between.

Here the CDR3 DNA reads TGTGCCAGCAAATGGGGGCGCGTAGACACTGAAGCTTTCTTT. It yields the protein CASKWGRVDTEAFF. The chain links TRBV11-2 to TRBJ1-1; tentatively, D is TRBD1 (6 bases). The CDR3 totals 14 residues. V was pared by 7 bases and J by 3 bases, with 15 bases between. The germline gives CDR1 SGHAT, CDR2 FQNNGV.

This sequence joins TRBV5-8 and TRBJ1-1; TRBD1 matches 7 bases. Germline V gene lookup returns CDR1 SGHTS and CDR2 YDEGEE. V shed 9 bases and J 1 base; nucleotides not matched to a gene: 21. The CDR3 totals 18 residues. CDR3 coding DNA: TGTGCCAAAGATCGGGAACCACGAGCTTGGACAGGGAACACTGAAGCTTTCTTT. It encodes CAKDREPRAWTGNTEAFF.

V and J are TRBV4-1 and TRBJ2-3; the match to TRBD1 covers 8 bases. With V trimmed by 0 bases and J by 3 bases, 8 bases remained unmatched. Germline CDR1 reads MGHRA; CDR2 reads YSYEKL. The CDR3 runs to 17 residues. CDR3 DNA: TGCGCCAGCAGCCAAGACCCAGGACAGGGAATTACAGATACGCAGTATTTT. Protein sequence: CASSQDPGQGITDTQYF.

This clonotype was counted a single time. V and J are TRBV28 and TRBJ2-5; 7 bases are shared with TRBD1. The CDR3 covers 15 residues. Germline lookup yields CDR1 MDHEN and CDR2 SYDVKM. V gave up 5 bases and J gave up 5 bases; unmatched junction bases: 11. CDR3 loop: CASSTDRAAWETQYF. The CDR3 coding sequence is TGTGCCAGCAGTACCGACAGGGCGGCATGGGAGACCCAGTACTTC.

The rearrangement joins TRBV6-1 to TRBJ1-5; D may be TRBD1 (6 bases). Trimming stripped 7 bases from V and 6 bases from J, with 16 bases between. The CDR3 is 14 amino acids. Germline V lookup: CDR1 MNHNS, CDR2 SASEGT. The CDR3 DNA reads TGTGCCAGCACCCGGGGGGGGGCAGGTCAGCCCCAGCATTTT. This encodes CASTRGGAGQPQHF.

The table lists this clonotype with a few counts. The chain combines TRBV5-4 with TRBJ1-6, with D unresolved. CDR1 is SGHNT and CDR2 is YYREEE in the germline V gene (reference sequence). This CDR3 region has 13 residues. The V end lost 0 bases, the J end lost 6 bases, and 4 bases lay between the germline ends. The DNA for the CDR3 is TGTGCCAGCAGCTTGGTTCTTAATTCACCCCTCCACTTT. Translation: CASSLVLNSPLHF.

The chain combines TRBV9 with TRBJ1-2; 7 bases match TRBD1. The CDR3 is made up of 15 amino acids. Per germline, CDR1 SGDLS and CDR2 YYNGEE. With V trimmed by 3 bases and J by 4 bases, 9 bases remained unmatched. The CDR3 region has the DNA TGTGCCAGCAGCGCCGCCCGGAACAGGGGCTATGGCTACACCTTC. Translation: CASSAARNRGYGYTF.

The chain links TRBV28 to TRBJ1-2; TRBD1 is a possible D gene (5 bases). Germline CDR1 MDHEN, CDR2 SYDVKM. This CDR3 comprises 14 residues. Trimming pared 3 bases from V and 2 bases from J, leaving 10 bases between. The CDR3 coding sequence is TGTGCCAGCAGTTTTGAAGGGGCCAACTATGGCTACACCTTC. This translates into CASSFEGANYGYTF.